This TCR beta chain stems from a study of T cells in Graves' hyperthyroidism and ophthalmopathy. Study conclusions and caveats: Median prediction lead before ophthalmopathy onset was about 6.7 months with the model.

With V trimmed by 5 bases and J by 1 base, 21 bases remained unmatched. CDR1 and CDR2 from the germline V gene are GTSNPN and SVGIG (reference sequence). The CDR3 extends over 20 amino acids. Comments on this clonotype: Its antigen is undetermined.

With a duration under 2 months, the hyperthyroidism was newly diagnosed in patients aged 18 to 65. Patients showing uncontrolled infection, other autoimmune disease, pregnancy or lactation were ineligible. Together with thyroid ultrasound, orbital computed tomography, serum thyroxine and TRAb, clinical symptoms were used for diagnoses. From RNA transcripts, TCR beta CDR3 regions were amplified. The TCR CDR3 first-round RT-PCR relied on the HTBI primer set. TCRdb recomputed calls from the multiplex PCR reads with MiXCR, one row per CDR3 protein. The table has fewer than 750,000 distinct CDR3 sequences, 40% to 55% seen once.

J is TRBJ2-5 and V is TRBV30; 11 nucleotides align to TRBD2. The sequence derives from a young woman with Graves' hyperthyroidism. Material for sequencing was peripheral blood or thyroid tissue (not recorded which). CDR3 in DNA: TGTGCCTGGTCCCTGGGACTAGCGGTAGGGCGAAAGTTACTCCAAGAGACCCAGTACTTC. Translation gives CAWSLGLAVGRKLLQETQYF.